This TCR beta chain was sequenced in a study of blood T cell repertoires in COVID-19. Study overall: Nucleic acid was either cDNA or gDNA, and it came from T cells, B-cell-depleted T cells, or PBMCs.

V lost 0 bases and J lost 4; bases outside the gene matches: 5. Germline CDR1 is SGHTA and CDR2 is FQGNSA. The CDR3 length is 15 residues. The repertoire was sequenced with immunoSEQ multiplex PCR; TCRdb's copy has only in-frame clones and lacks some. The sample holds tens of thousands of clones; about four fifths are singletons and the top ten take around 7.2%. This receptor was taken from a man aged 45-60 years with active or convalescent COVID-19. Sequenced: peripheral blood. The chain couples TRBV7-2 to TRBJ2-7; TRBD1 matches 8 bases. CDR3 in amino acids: CASSLAGQVNYEQYF. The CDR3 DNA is TGTGCCAGCAGCTTAGCGGGACAGGTTAATTACGAGCAGTACTTC.